This T cell receptor beta chain stems from a study of shared clonotypes between healthy human individuals. Study-wide background: Three plates each covered CD4 naive and memory; CD8 naive two, CD8 memory one.

Broader study findings: What limited the represented genetic and exposure-history diversity was the small number of donors. Non-shared clonotypes displayed generation probabilities falling below those of clonotypes present in all four donors. Between several donors, naive CD4 clonotypes were shared at a level of around 4.8%.

Germline CDR1 SGHRS, CDR2 YFSETQ. This CDR3 is 14 amino acids long. With 4 bases clipped from V and 5 bases from J, the junction kept 5 bases outside the gene matches. Generated by immunoSEQ multiplex PCR, the TCRdb table keeps only in-frame clones and is missing some. The sample lists 2 million to 2.5 million clones, 90% to 96% occurring once. For this clone: Its antigen is still unknown. The same CDR3 is also encoded by other DNA sequences in this sample.

Sequences were obtained from naive CD4+ T cells sorted from blood. Subset described: CD45RA+ positively selected. This chain joins TRBV5-1 and TRBJ2-2; 7 nucleotides line up with TRBD1. The clonotype originates from a man younger than 35 in good health. CDR3 bases: TGCGCCAGCAGCCCCGGGGACAGTACCGGGGAGCTGTTTTTT. Translated, it gives CASSPGDSTGELFF.